The 27 T cell receptor beta chains below come from one sample, sequenced in a study of shared clonotypes between healthy human individuals. Clones were read by immunoSEQ multiplex PCR, and TCRdb kept only the in-frame ones, dropping some. The sample lists about 1 million clones, under 80% occurring once. Sequencing was done on a sample of memory CD4+ T cells sorted from blood. The subset was: CD45RA-negative fraction. These receptors were obtained from a man aged 18 to 30 in good health.

This sequence joins TRBV5-1 and TRBJ2-5, with 8 bases fitting TRBD2. The CDR3 runs to 13 residues. Germline V gene data show CDR1 as SGHRS and CDR2 as YFSETQ. The ends lost 4 bases at V and 3 bases at J; junction bases unmatched: 2. The CDR3 sequence: CASSMGLEETQYF. The CDR3 coding sequence is TGCGCCAGCAGCATGGGACTAGAAGAGACCCAGTACTTC. The full variable domain, rest sourced from reference TRBV5-1 and TRBJ2-5, is KAGVTQTPRYLIKTRGQQVTLSCSPISGHRSVSWYQQTPGQGLQFLFEYFSETQRNKGNFPGRFSGRQFSNSRSEMNVSTLELGDSALYLCASSMGLEETQYFGPGTRLLVL.

This chain connects TRBV25-1 to TRBJ1-6; the D gene is possibly TRBD1 (5 bases). Germline V gene data show CDR1 as MGHDK and CDR2 as SYGVNS. V shed 3 bases and J shed 9 bases, with 9 bases lying between them. This CDR3 has 13 residues. This CDR3 reads CASSEAGSSPLHF. The CDR3, as DNA: TGTGCCAGCAGTGAGGCAGGGAGTTCACCCCTCCACTTT.

The V call is TRBV5-8, the J call TRBJ2-3, with D uncertain. Per the germline V gene, CDR1 is SGHTS and CDR2 is YDEGEE. The CDR3 sequence is 11 residues long. V was cut by 6 bases and J by 9 bases, with 11 bases left in between. CDR3 sequence reads: CASTLIDTQYF. The CDR3 DNA reads TGTGCCAGCACGCTCATAGACACGCAGTATTTT.

Only a few counts were recorded for this clone. CDR3 DNA: TGTGCCAGCAGCGACAGGGTCACCAGAGGCTACACCTTC. Translating it yields CASSDRVTRGYTF. This sequence joins TRBV7-9 and TRBJ1-2; TRBD1 agrees at 7 bases. With V trimmed by 5 bases and J by 8 bases, 8 bases remained unmatched. The CDR3 spans 13 residues. Germline CDR1 and CDR2: SEHNR and FQNEAQ (reference sequence).

With respect to this clone: This could be a read error, since a much larger clone is one nucleotide away. The V and J genes are TRBV6-1 and TRBJ2-7; D may be TRBD1 (6 bases). The CDR3 runs to 12 residues. CDR1 is MNHNS, CDR2 SASEGT, per germline. V was shortened by 4 bases and J by 3 bases, with 7 bases between the two germline ends. The DNA for the CDR3 is TGTGCCAGCAGTGGGGACATCTACGAGCAGTACTTC. This encodes CASSGDIYEQYF.

The chain couples TRBV6-5 to TRBJ2-7; D possibly corresponds to TRBD1 (5 bases). Germline lookup yields CDR1 MNHEY and CDR2 SVGAGI. Trimming cost V 2 bases and J 6 bases, with 17 bases left between them. This CDR3 has 15 amino acids. The CDR3 reads CASSYSRQGSSEQYF. The CDR3 region has the DNA TGTGCCAGCAGTTACAGTCGGCAGGGAAGCTCCGAGCAGTACTTC.

The sample holds a few counts of this clone. This chain uses TRBV7-2 with TRBJ2-3, with unresolved D. V was shortened by 5 bases and J by 4 bases, with 13 bases between the two germline ends. Germline V gene lookup returns CDR1 SGHTA and CDR2 FQGNSA. The CDR3 is 14 amino acids. The CDR3 loop is CASSPLLSADTQYF. Here the CDR3 DNA reads TGTGCCAGCAGCCCCCTGTTGAGCGCAGATACGCAGTATTTT.

The chain couples TRBV4-3 to TRBJ2-1, with 10 bases aligning to TRBD2. V was pared by 4 bases and J by 10 bases, with 13 bases of the junction left unmatched. This CDR3 is built from 16 residues. Germline V gives CDR1 LGHNA, CDR2 YSLEER. The CDR3 coding sequence is TGCGCCAGCAGCCGGGGGGGAGCGGGAGGGTTGGGCGAGCAGTTCTTC. This encodes CASSRGGAGGLGEQFF.

This sequence joins TRBV19 and TRBJ1-5; D is possibly TRBD1 (5 bases). Germline V gene lookup returns CDR1 LNHDA and CDR2 SQIVND (reference sequence). This CDR3 has 14 amino acids. V was cut by 7 bases and J by 1 base, with 11 bases left in between. The CDR3 region has the DNA TGTGCCAGTACCTACGGGGGAAGCAATCAGCCCCAGCATTTT. Amino acid sequence: CASTYGGSNQPQHF. Drawing the rest from reference TRBV19 and TRBJ1-5, the complete variable domain is DGGITQSPKYLFRKEGQNVTLSCEQNLNHDAMYWYRQDPGQGLRLIYYSQIVNDFQKGDIAEGYSVSREKKESFPLTVTSAQKNPTAFYLCASTYGGSNQPQHFGDGTRLSIL.

In DNA form, the CDR3 reads TGTGCCACCAGCAGAGGCGCGGGGCAAGAGACCCAGTACTTC. Its translation is CATSRGAGQETQYF. The chain couples TRBV15 to TRBJ2-5, with D possibly TRBD2 on 6 matching bases. The CDR3 is 14 amino acids. V was cut by 1 base and J by 2 bases, with 8 bases left in between. Germline V gene data show CDR1 as LNHNV and CDR2 as YYDKDF (reference sequence).

This sequence joins TRBV9 and TRBJ2-5; 9 positions agree with TRBD2. J lost 4 bases, V lost 2 bases, and 6 bases had no gene match. The CDR3 length is 15 residues. The germline CDR1 and CDR2 sequences are SGDLS and YYNGEE. The CDR3 is CASSVLSGRGETQYF. The CDR3 region has the DNA TGTGCCAGCAGCGTCCTTAGCGGGAGAGGAGAGACCCAGTACTTC.

This clone was seen just once. The rearrangement uses TRBV28 and TRBJ2-7; 7 bases fit TRBD1. The ends lost 9 bases at V and 2 bases at J; junction bases unmatched: 7. Looked up from germline, CDR1 is MDHEN and CDR2 is SYDVKM. CDR3 size: 13 residues. The CDR3 protein is CASISGTAYEQYF. Here the CDR3 DNA reads TGTGCCAGTATCTCCGGGACAGCCTACGAGCAGTACTTC.

V gene TRBV5-1 combines with J gene TRBJ2-5; 16 bases fit TRBD2. Trimming removed 5 bases from V and 4 bases from J; junction bases left unmatched: 5. The germline V gene has CDR1 SGHRS and CDR2 YFSETQ. The CDR3 sequence is 16 residues long. This CDR3 reads CASSGTSGGAIETQYF. CDR3 nucleotides: TGCGCCAGCAGTGGGACTAGCGGGGGGGCCATAGAGACCCAGTACTTC.

The chain carries TRBV11-2 and TRBJ2-7, with 9 bases aligning to TRBD2. After removal of 3 bases from V and 2 bases from J, the junction contained 2 bases not matched to a gene. Germline V CDR1 and CDR2: SGHAT, FQNNGV. The CDR3 loop spans 14 amino acids. CDR3: CASSLSGRPYEQYF. The CDR3 nucleotides are TGTGCCAGCAGCTTGAGCGGGAGGCCCTACGAGCAGTACTTC.

For this clone: Within the sample, other DNA sequences also encode this same CDR3. The chain joins TRBV5-1 to TRBJ2-5, with TRBD2 matching over 7 bases. V shed 2 bases, J shed 2 bases, and the junction held 3 bases outside the gene matches. Looked up from germline, CDR1 is SGHRS and CDR2 is YFSETQ. This CDR3 region has 14 residues. The CDR3 spells CASSFRGDQETQYF. The DNA for the CDR3 is TGCGCCAGCAGCTTTCGGGGGGATCAAGAGACCCAGTACTTC.

The CDR3 DNA reads as TGTGCCAGCAGTTTATCGCCAAGCGGGAGGACAGATACGCAGTATTTT. It yields the protein CASSLSPSGRTDTQYF. The chain combines TRBV27 with TRBJ2-3, with 9 bases matching TRBD2. The trim removed 0 bases at V and 3 bases at J, leaving 4 bases unmatched. Germline V gene sequence: CDR1 MNHEY, CDR2 SMNVEV (reference sequence). This CDR3 spans 16 amino acids.

For this clone: This sample includes further DNA sequences coding for the same CDR3. The J gene is TRBJ2-6, the V gene TRBV28; D remains unclear. This CDR3 comprises 15 residues. The germline CDR1 and CDR2 sequences are MDHEN and SYDVKM. Trimming cost V 2 bases and J 0 bases, with 5 bases left between them. CDR3 sequence (DNA): TGTGCCAGCAGTTTAGTGAGCTCTGGGGCCAACGTCCTGACTTTC. Its protein product is CASSLVSSGANVLTF.

The CDR3 coding sequence is TGTGCCAGTAATAACAGACAGGGCAATCAGCCCCAGCATTTT. It translates to CASNNRQGNQPQHF. The chain employs TRBV19 and TRBJ1-5; D is perhaps TRBD1 (6 bases). With 7 bases removed from V and 2 bases from J, the gap between germline ends came to 12 bases. Germline CDR1 is LNHDA and CDR2 is SQIVND (reference sequence). This CDR3 spans 14 amino acids. Supplemented by reference TRBV19 and TRBJ1-5, the full variable domain reads DGGITQSPKYLFRKEGQNVTLSCEQNLNHDAMYWYRQDPGQGLRLIYYSQIVNDFQKGDIAEGYSVSREKKESFPLTVTSAQKNPTAFYLCASNNRQGNQPQHFGDGTRLSIL.

This rearrangement joins TRBV28 to TRBJ1-2; D is unresolved. CDR1 and CDR2 from the germline V gene are MDHEN and SYDVKM. The CDR3 has 15 amino acids. V lost 6 bases, J lost 1 base, and 15 bases lay in between. The chain's CDR3 is CASRMDGSLNYGYTF. The CDR3 DNA reads TGTGCCAGCAGGATGGACGGATCACTTAACTATGGCTACACCTTC.

This chain joins TRBV7-3 and TRBJ2-2; D is perhaps TRBD1 (6 bases). Trimming took off 3 bases at V and 4 bases at J, with 12 bases between the two ends. Germline V gene lookup returns CDR1 SGHTA and CDR2 FQGTGA. CDR3 length equals 15 residues. The CDR3: CASSLSGVSTGELFF. As DNA, the CDR3 is TGTGCCAGCAGCTTGTCAGGGGTCTCCACCGGGGAGCTGTTTTTT.

This chain connects TRBV18 to TRBJ1-2; a possible D gene is TRBD1 (5 bases). The germline gives CDR1 KGHSH, CDR2 LQKENI. Deletions cut 3 bases from V and 8 bases from J, with 13 bases between. This CDR3 region has 13 residues. The CDR3 DNA follows: TGTGCCAGCTCACCGAGGGACGGGACGGGCTACACCTTC. It is translated as CASSPRDGTGYTF.

The rearrangement links TRBV19 to TRBJ2-3, with a possible D match to TRBD2 (5 bases). The germline V gene encodes CDR1 LNHDA and CDR2 SQIVND (reference sequence). This CDR3 has 13 residues. As DNA, the CDR3 is TGTGCGACGAATGAGGGTAGCACAGATACGCAGTATTTT. Translated, it gives CATNEGSTDTQYF.

The J gene is TRBJ1-3, the V gene TRBV5-1; D possibly corresponds to TRBD1 (5 bases). Germline-derived CDR1 and CDR2 are SGHRS and YFSETQ. The germline V and J ends were trimmed by 0 bases and 0 bases, with 10 bases remaining between them. The CDR3 covers 16 residues. CDR3 DNA: TGCGCCAGCAGCTTGGACGCAGGGAGCTCTGGAAACACCATATATTTT. It codes for CASSLDAGSSGNTIYF.

The CDR3 spells CATSRVGGSNQPQHF. In nucleotides, the CDR3 is TGTGCCACCAGCAGAGTCGGGGGAAGCAATCAGCCCCAGCATTTT. The J gene is TRBJ1-5, the V gene TRBV15, with D tentatively TRBD1 (5 bases). The CDR3 sequence is 15 residues long. V gave up 1 base and J gave up 1 base, with 8 bases separating them. From germline, CDR1 is LNHNV and CDR2 YYDKDF (reference sequence).

The chain joins TRBV11-2 to TRBJ2-5; D may be TRBD1 or TRBD2 (6 bases each). Germline CDR1 and CDR2: SGHAT and FQNNGV. The CDR3 extends over 15 amino acids. Trimming left V 4 bases short and J 5 bases short, with 17 bases between. CDR3 sequence: CASSSDLGGRETQYF. CDR3 DNA sequence: TGTGCCAGCAGCTCCGATTTAGGGGGGCGGGAGACCCAGTACTTC.

The chain has TRBV6-5 and TRBJ1-1; 8 nucleotides align to TRBD1. Germline CDR1 is MNHEY and CDR2 is SVGAGI. Losses at the gene ends were 0 bases for V and 3 bases for J; bases not matched to a gene: 0. This CDR3 comprises 14 residues. CDR3 sequence reads: CASSYSDRDTEAFF. Written as DNA, the CDR3 is TGTGCCAGCAGTTACTCGGACAGGGACACTGAAGCTTTCTTT.

V is TRBV5-1 and J is TRBJ2-5; 11 bases map to TRBD2. Germline V gene lookup returns CDR1 SGHRS and CDR2 YFSETQ. The CDR3 length is 17 residues. The V gene end was trimmed by 4 bases and the J gene end by 3 bases; junction bases not matched to a gene: 11. The CDR3 sequence: CASSPPLAGAWEETQYF. The CDR3 DNA reads as TGCGCCAGCAGCCCCCCACTAGCGGGGGCCTGGGAAGAGACCCAGTACTTC.